This entry lists 13 T cell receptor beta chains sequenced from one sample in a study of blood T cell repertoires in COVID-19 (dated by TCRdb to 2020 to 2021). Libraries were made using the immunoSEQ multiplex PCR assay. TCRdb took over this immuneACCESS table, retaining in-frame rearrangements with V and J assigned. Such tables are incomplete; in checked studies, under half of the missing clones stem from an unresolved V gene, and the remainder is unexplained. In this sample the table shows under 100,000 clones, about nine tenths of which occur a single time. 5% to 5.5% of the sample comes from the top ten. The specimen was peripheral blood. These TCRs come from a man in his fifties with acute or convalescent COVID-19.

This chain links TRBV9 with TRBJ1-3; D gene ambiguous. The V end lost 0 bases, the J end lost 7 bases, and 11 bases lay between the germline ends. This CDR3 spans 14 amino acids. Germline CDR1 and CDR2: SGDLS and YYNGEE. In DNA form, the CDR3 reads TGTGCCAGCAGCGTAGAGGTTTACGGGAACACCATATATTTT. Translation gives CASSVEVYGNTIYF.

In its sample, this clone was seen once. J is TRBJ1-2 and V is TRBV2; D not certain. V lost 2 bases and J lost 4, with 5 bases in between. The CDR3 is made up of 12 amino acids. Germline V lookup: CDR1 SNHLY, CDR2 FYNNEI. CDR3 DNA sequence: TGTGCCAGCAGTGAACTCCCCTATGGCTACACCTTC. This gives the protein CASSELPYGYTF.

This rearrangement joins TRBV2 to TRBJ2-7, with TRBD2 matching 12 bases. This CDR3 has 15 amino acids. The ends lost 3 bases at V and 6 bases at J; junction bases unmatched: 6. Germline CDR1 and CDR2: SNHLY and FYNNEI. Here the CDR3 reads CASSEGGLAGIEQYF. DNA of the CDR3: TGTGCCAGCAGTGAGGGTGGACTAGCGGGAATCGAGCAGTACTTC.

The chain carries TRBV11-2 and TRBJ2-7; TRBD1 matches at 9 bases. Unmatched junction bases numbered 2, after V lost 3 bases and J lost 5 bases. Germline V gene data show CDR1 as SGHAT and CDR2 as FQNNGV. This CDR3 is built from 13 residues. CDR3 sequence: CASSFRTGDEQYF. The CDR3 DNA reads as TGTGCCAGCAGCTTTAGGACAGGGGACGAGCAGTACTTC.

This clone was counted a single time. The rearrangement uses TRBV4-1 and TRBJ2-5, with 7 bases fitting TRBD1. Trimming took 0 bases from V and 4 from J; bases not matched to a gene: 11. Germline values: CDR1 MGHRA, CDR2 YSYEKL. The CDR3 runs to 17 residues. The CDR3 region has the DNA TGCGCCAGCAGCCAAGATACCTCCAGACAGGGTGGAGAGACCCAGTACTTC. This translates into CASSQDTSRQGGETQYF.

This chain links TRBV30 with TRBJ2-1; D unclear. The V gene lost 3 bases and the J gene lost 7 bases, with 16 bases spanning the gap. This CDR3 is built from 14 residues. CDR1 and CDR2 (germline): GTSNPN, SVGIG (reference sequence). In DNA, the CDR3 is TGTGCCTGGAGCAGACTGACCCCTGGTAATGAGCAGTTCTTC. Translating gives CAWSRLTPGNEQFF. The full variable domain, in which reference TRBV30 and TRBJ2-1 provide the parts outside the CDR3, is SQTIHQWPATLVQPVGSPLSLECTVEGTSNPNLYWYRQAAGRGLQLLFYSVGIGQISSEVPQNLSASRPQDRQFILSSKKLLLSDSGFYLCAWSRLTPGNEQFFGPGTRLTVL.

This sequence joins TRBV27 and TRBJ2-7, with 9 positions matching TRBD2. Germline lookup yields CDR1 MNHEY and CDR2 SMNVEV (reference sequence). The junction had 2 bases not matched to a gene; V was cut back by 5 bases and J by 0 bases. This CDR3 contains 14 residues. The CDR3 is CASSRTSASYEQYF. As DNA, the CDR3 is TGTGCCAGCAGTCGGACTAGCGCCTCCTACGAGCAGTACTTC.

The chain has TRBV10-3 and TRBJ2-7; 10 bases fit TRBD2. After removal of 6 bases from V and 4 bases from J, the junction contained 3 bases not matched to a gene. Germline V gene sequence: CDR1 ENHRY, CDR2 SYGVKD. CDR3 size: 13 residues. In nucleotides, the CDR3 is TGTGCCATCAGCGAGGGACTAGCGTACGAGCAGTACTTC. Translating gives CAISEGLAYEQYF.

The J gene is TRBJ2-7, the V gene TRBV7-9; possibly TRBD2 for D (6 bases). Between the trimmed V and J ends, which lost 5 bases and 3 bases, there was a span of 17 bases. The CDR3 has 15 residues. Germline values: CDR1 SEHNR, CDR2 FQNEAQ (reference sequence). In DNA form, the CDR3 reads TGTGCCAGCAGCGATCTAGCGAAAACAAACTACGAGCAGTACTTC. As protein: CASSDLAKTNYEQYF.

The chain combines TRBV18 with TRBJ1-4; D unresolved. The germline CDR1 and CDR2 sequences are KGHSH and LQKENI. The CDR3 extends over 13 amino acids. Trimming left V 2 bases short and J 6 bases short, with 7 bases between. CDR3 sequence reads: CASSPRRDEKLFF. CDR3 DNA: TGTGCCAGCTCACCAAGGCGGGATGAAAAACTGTTTTTT.

In its sample, this clone was seen once. J is TRBJ1-2 and V is TRBV6-5; no reliable D call. The CDR3 runs 13 residues. Trimming left V 3 bases short and J 3 bases short, with 8 bases between. Germline V gives CDR1 MNHEY, CDR2 SVGAGI. The CDR3 sequence: CASSYISDYGYTF. In DNA, the CDR3 is TGTGCCAGCAGTTATATTTCAGACTATGGCTACACCTTC.

The rearrangement links TRBV27 to TRBJ2-3; 8 bases map to TRBD1. The trim removed 5 bases at V and 0 bases at J, leaving 7 bases unmatched. CDR3 length: 16 residues. Germline values: CDR1 MNHEY, CDR2 SMNVEV (reference sequence). In nucleotides, the CDR3 is TGTGCCAGCAGTCCCATGACAGGGGTCAGCACAGATACGCAGTATTTT. Its translation is CASSPMTGVSTDTQYF.

CDR3 bases: TGTGCCAGCACCCCAGCGGGGTCCGGCACCGGGGAGCTGTTTTTT. Encoded protein: CASTPAGSGTGELFF. This chain joins TRBV7-2 and TRBJ2-2, with 7 bases aligning to TRBD2. The CDR3 runs 15 residues. V was clipped by 7 bases and J by 4 bases; unmatched bases: 9. From germline, CDR1 is SGHTA and CDR2 FQGNSA.